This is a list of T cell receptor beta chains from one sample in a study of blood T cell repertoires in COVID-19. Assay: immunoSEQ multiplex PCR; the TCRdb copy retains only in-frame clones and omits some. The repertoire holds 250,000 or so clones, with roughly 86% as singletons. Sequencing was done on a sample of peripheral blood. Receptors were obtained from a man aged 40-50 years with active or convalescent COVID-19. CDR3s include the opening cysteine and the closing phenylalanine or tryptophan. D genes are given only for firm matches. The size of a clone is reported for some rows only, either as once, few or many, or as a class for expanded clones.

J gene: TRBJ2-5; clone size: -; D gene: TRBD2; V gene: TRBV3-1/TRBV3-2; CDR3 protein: CASRPGGRVQETQYF; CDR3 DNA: TGTGCCAGCAGACCCGGCGGGAGGGTACAAGAGACCCAGTACTTC
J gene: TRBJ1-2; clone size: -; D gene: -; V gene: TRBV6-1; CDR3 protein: CASSEIDPAISGYTF; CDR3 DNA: TGTGCCAGCAGTGAAATCGACCCAGCGATTTCCGGCTACACCTTC
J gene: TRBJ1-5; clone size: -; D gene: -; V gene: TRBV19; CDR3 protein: CASSIVGKDQPQHF; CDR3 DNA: TGTGCCAGTAGTATAGTCGGGAAGGATCAGCCCCAGCATTTT
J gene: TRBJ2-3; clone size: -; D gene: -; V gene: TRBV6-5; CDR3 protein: CASSYWRAGDTQYF; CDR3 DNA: TGTGCCAGCAGTTACTGGCGGGCTGGAGATACGCAGTATTTT
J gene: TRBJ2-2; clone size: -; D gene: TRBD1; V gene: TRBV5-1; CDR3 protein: CASSLQGVSNTGELFF; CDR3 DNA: TGCGCCAGCAGCTTGCAGGGGGTATCGAACACCGGGGAGCTGTTTTTT
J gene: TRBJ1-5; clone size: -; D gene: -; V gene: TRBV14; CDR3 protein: CASSPAAANQPQHF; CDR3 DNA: TGTGCCAGCAGCCCCGCGGCAGCGAATCAGCCCCAGCATTTT
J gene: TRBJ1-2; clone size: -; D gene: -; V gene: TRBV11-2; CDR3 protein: CASSPGTRVIGYTF; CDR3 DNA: TGTGCCAGCAGTCCCGGGACACGGGTTATTGGCTACACCTTC
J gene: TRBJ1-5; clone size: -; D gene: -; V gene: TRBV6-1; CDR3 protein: CASSDERFRQPQHF; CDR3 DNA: TGTGCCAGCAGTGACGAGAGATTTAGACAGCCCCAGCATTTT
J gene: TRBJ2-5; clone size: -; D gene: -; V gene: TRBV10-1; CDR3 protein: CASSESGGAETQYF; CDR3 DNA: TGCGCCAGCAGTGAGTCGGGCGGGGCGGAGACCCAGTACTTC
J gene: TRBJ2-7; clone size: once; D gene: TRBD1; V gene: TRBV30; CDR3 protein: CAWRDRVKVGYEQYF; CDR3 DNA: TGTGCCTGGAGAGACAGGGTAAAGGTGGGTTACGAGCAGTACTTC
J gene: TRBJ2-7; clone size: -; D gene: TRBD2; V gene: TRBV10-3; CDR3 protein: CAISDQAGGHEQYF; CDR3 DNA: TGTGCCATCAGTGACCAAGCGGGGGGCCACGAGCAGTACTTC
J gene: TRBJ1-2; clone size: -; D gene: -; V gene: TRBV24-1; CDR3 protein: CATSDSNSYYGYTF; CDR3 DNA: TGTGCCACCAGTGACTCGAACAGCTACTATGGCTACACCTTC
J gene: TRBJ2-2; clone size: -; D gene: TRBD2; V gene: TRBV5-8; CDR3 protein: CASSFAGSGTANTGELFF; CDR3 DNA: TGTGCCAGCAGCTTCGCGGGTAGCGGGACCGCGAACACCGGGGAGCTGTTTTTT
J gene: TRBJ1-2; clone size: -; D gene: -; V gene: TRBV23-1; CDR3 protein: CASSQVRGYGYTF; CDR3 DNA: TGCGCCAGCAGTCAGGTCAGAGGCTATGGCTACACCTTC
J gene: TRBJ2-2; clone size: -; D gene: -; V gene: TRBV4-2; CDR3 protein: CASSQEVTSTGELFF; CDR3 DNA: TGTGCCAGCAGCCAAGAAGTGACAAGCACCGGGGAGCTGTTTTTT
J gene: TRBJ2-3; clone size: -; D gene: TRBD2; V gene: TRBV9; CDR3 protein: CASSVLAGGPGDTQYF; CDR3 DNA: TGTGCCAGCAGCGTGCTAGCGGGGGGGCCCGGAGATACGCAGTATTTT